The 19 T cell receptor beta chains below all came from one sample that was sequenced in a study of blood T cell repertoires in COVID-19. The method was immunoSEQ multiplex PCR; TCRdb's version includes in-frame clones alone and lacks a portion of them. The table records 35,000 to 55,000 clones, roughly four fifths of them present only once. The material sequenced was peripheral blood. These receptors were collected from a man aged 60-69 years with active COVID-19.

The CDR3 nucleotides read TGTGCCAGCAGTTTATTGGGAGGCGAAAACATTCAGTACTTC. Encoded protein: CASSLLGGENIQYF. J is TRBJ2-4 and V is TRBV27; perhaps TRBD2 as D (6 bases). Germline CDR1 reads MNHEY; CDR2 reads SMNVEV (reference sequence). V gave up 1 base and J gave up 5 bases, with 9 bases separating them. The CDR3 extends over 14 amino acids.

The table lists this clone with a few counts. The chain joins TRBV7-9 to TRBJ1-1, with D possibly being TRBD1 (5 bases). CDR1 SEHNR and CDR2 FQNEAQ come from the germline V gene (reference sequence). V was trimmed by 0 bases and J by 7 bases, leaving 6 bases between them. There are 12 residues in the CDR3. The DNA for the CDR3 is TGTGCCAGCAGCTTAGCGGGGGGTGAAGCTTTCTTT. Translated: CASSLAGGEAFF.

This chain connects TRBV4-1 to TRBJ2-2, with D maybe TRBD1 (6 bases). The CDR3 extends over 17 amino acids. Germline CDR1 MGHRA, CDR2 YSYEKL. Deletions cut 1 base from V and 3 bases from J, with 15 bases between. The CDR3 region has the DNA TGCGCCAGCAGCCAAGTCTTGTTGGCAGGGGACACCGGGGAGCTGTTTTTT. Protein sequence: CASSQVLLAGDTGELFF.

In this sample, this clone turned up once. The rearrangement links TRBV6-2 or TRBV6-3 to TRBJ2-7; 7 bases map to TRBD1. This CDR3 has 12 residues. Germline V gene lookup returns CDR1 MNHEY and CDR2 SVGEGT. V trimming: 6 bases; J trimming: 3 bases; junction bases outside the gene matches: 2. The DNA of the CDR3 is TGTGCCAGCAGCTGGACAGGCTACGAGCAGTACTTC. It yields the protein CASSWTGYEQYF.

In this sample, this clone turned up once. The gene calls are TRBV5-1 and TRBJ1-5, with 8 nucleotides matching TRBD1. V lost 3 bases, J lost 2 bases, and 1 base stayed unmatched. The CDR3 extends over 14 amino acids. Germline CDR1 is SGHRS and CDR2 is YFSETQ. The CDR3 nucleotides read TGCGCCAGCAGCTCGACAGGGGGCAATCAGCCCCAGCATTTT. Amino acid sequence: CASSSTGGNQPQHF.

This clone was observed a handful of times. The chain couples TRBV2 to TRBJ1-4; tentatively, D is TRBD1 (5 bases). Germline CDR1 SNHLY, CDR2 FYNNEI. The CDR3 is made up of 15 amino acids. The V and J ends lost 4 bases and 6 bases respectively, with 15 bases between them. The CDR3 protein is CASSGDRARDEKLFF. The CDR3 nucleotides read TGTGCCAGCAGTGGAGACAGAGCCCGGGATGAAAAACTGTTTTTT.

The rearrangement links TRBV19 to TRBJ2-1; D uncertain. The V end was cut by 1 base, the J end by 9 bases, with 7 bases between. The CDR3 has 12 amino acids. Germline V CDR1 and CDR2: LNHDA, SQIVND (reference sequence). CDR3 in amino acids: CASSIGVREQFF. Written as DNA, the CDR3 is TGTGCCAGTAGTATAGGAGTTCGTGAGCAGTTCTTC.

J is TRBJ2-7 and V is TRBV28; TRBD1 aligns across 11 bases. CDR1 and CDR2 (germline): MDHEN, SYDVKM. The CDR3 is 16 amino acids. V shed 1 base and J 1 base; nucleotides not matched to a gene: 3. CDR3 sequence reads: CASSLYGTGGSYEQYF. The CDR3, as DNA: TGTGCCAGCAGTTTATACGGGACAGGGGGGTCCTACGAGCAGTACTTC.

CDR3 nucleotide sequence: TGCGCCAGCAGCCCTGGGACAGTAGCAGATACGCAGTATTTT. Residues: CASSPGTVADTQYF. The chain couples TRBV5-1 to TRBJ2-3, with 7 bases matching TRBD1. The CDR3 sequence is 14 residues long. Germline assignment: CDR1 SGHRS and CDR2 YFSETQ. V lost 4 bases to trimming and J lost 4 bases; unmatched junction nucleotides: 6.

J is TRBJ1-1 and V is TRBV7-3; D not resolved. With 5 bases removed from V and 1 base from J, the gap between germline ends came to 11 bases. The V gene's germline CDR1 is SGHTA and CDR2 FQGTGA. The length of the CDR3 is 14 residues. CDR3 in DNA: TGTGCCAGCAGCCTTGGGCCGGAGAACACTGAAGCTTTCTTT. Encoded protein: CASSLGPENTEAFF.

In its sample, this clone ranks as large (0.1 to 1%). CDR3 sequence (DNA): TGTGCCAGCAGCCGGGGAGGTCGGGAGACCCAGTACTTC. Its protein is CASSRGGRETQYF. V usage is TRBV5-4 and J usage is TRBJ2-5; tentative D call: TRBD2 (6 bases). The V gene lost 4 bases and the J gene lost 5 bases, with 12 bases spanning the gap. The CDR3 spans 13 residues. The germline gives CDR1 SGHNT, CDR2 YYREEE (reference sequence).

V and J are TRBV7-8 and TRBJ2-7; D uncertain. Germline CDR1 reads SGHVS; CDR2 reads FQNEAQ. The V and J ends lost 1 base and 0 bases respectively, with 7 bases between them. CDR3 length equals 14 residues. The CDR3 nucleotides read TGTGCCAGCAGCTTAGGGCAGCGCTCCTACGAGCAGTACTTC. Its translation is CASSLGQRSYEQYF.

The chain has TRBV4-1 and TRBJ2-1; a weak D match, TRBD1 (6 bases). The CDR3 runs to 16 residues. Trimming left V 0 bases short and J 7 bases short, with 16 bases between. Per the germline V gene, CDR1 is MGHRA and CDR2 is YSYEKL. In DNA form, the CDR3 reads TGCGCCAGCAGCCAAGATGATGGTGAAGGGGGTAATGAGCAGTTCTTC. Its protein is CASSQDDGEGGNEQFF.

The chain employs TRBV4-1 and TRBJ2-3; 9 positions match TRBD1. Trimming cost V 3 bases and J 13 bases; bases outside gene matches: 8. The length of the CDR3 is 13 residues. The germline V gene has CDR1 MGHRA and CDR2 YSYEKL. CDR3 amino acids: CASSHQGQGQKYF. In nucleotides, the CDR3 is TGCGCCAGCAGCCACCAGGGACAGGGTCAGAAGTATTTT.

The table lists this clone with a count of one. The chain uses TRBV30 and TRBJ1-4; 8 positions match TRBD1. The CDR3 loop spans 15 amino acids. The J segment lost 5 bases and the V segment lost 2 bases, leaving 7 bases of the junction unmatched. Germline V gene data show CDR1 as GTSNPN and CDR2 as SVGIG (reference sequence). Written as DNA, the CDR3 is TGTGCCTGGAGTCCAAGACAGGGGCGGAATGAAAAACTGTTTTTT. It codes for CAWSPRQGRNEKLFF.

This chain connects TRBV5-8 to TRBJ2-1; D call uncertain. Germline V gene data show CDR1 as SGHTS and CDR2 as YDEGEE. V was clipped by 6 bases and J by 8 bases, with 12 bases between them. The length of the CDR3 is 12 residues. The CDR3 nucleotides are TGTGCCAGCACCCTACGTAACTATGAGCAGTTCTTC. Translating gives CASTLRNYEQFF.

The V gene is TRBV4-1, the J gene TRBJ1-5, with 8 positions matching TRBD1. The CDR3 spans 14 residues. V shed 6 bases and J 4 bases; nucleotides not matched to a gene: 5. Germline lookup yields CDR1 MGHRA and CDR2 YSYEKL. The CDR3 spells CASSLTGGNQPQHF. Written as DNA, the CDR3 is TGCGCCAGCAGTCTAACAGGGGGAAATCAGCCCCAGCATTTT.

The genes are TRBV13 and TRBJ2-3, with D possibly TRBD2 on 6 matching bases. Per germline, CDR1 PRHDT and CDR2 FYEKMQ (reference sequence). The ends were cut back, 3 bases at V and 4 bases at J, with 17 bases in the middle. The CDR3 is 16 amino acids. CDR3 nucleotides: TGTGCCAGCAGCTTCCAAACTAGCCCGGAGGCAGATACGCAGTATTTT. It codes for CASSFQTSPEADTQYF.

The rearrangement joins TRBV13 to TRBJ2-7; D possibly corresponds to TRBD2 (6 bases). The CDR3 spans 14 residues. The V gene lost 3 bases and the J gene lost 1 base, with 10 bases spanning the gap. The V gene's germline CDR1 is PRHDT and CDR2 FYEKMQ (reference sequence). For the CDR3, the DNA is TGTGCCAGCAGCTTTGGAGGGTCTTCCTACGAGCAGTACTTC. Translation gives CASSFGGSSYEQYF. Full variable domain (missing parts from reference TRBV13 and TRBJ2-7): AAGVIQSPRHLIKEKRETATLKCYPIPRHDTVYWYQQGPGQDPQFLISFYEKMQSDKGSIPDRFSAQQFSDYHSELNMSSLELGDSALYFCASSFGGSSYEQYFGPGTRLTVT.